This TCR beta chain is from a study of cytomegalovirus exposure and HLA in healthy donors. Study-wide context: Earlier sequencing of 150 million to 200 million T cells yielded 100 million to 120 million unique TCR beta sequences. Study-level results: Rare TCR sequences predominated, though certain public TCRs were found in many donors. According to a later analysis, donors in an Asian-associated ancestry cluster reportedly had fewer N-insertions than the roughly 630-donor mean.

Researchers ran the PCR with 60 Vbeta and 13 Jbeta primers. Clones were sequenced by immunoSEQ multiplex PCR, and TCRdb holds only the in-frame ones, with some missing. This table has approximately 220,000 clones, about three quarters appearing once. As regards this clone: Its antigen is unknown.

This CDR3 contains 15 residues. Germline CDR1 MNHEY, CDR2 SVGAGI. The ends lost 4 bases at V and 3 bases at J; junction bases unmatched: 8. The clonotype comes from a male donor in good health and CMV-seronegative. The sample consisted of PBMCs. This chain connects TRBV6-5 to TRBJ1-1; 7 nucleotides line up with TRBD1. DNA of the CDR3: TGTGCCAGCAGTTCCCCCCGCAGGGGGTACACTGAAGCTTTCTTT. Translating gives CASSSPRRGYTEAFF.